This T cell receptor (beta chain) derives from a study of cytomegalovirus exposure and HLA in healthy donors. Trimming took 0 bases from V and 6 from J, leaving 6 bases between them. The germline gives CDR1 ENHRY, CDR2 SYGVKD. CDR3 length: 12 amino acids. 60 Vbeta and 13 Jbeta primers were used in PCR. The repertoire was sequenced with immunoSEQ multiplex PCR; TCRdb's copy has only in-frame clones and lacks some. The sample records under 140,000 clones, 76% being singletons. Sequencing was done on a sample of PBMCs. This TCR was sampled from a man younger than 45 in good health and CMV-seropositive. The rearrangement uses TRBV10-3 and TRBJ2-7; no reliable D call. CDR3 in amino acids: CAISESPGEQYF. In nucleotides, the CDR3 is TGTGCCATCAGTGAGTCCCCGGGCGAGCAGTACTTC.